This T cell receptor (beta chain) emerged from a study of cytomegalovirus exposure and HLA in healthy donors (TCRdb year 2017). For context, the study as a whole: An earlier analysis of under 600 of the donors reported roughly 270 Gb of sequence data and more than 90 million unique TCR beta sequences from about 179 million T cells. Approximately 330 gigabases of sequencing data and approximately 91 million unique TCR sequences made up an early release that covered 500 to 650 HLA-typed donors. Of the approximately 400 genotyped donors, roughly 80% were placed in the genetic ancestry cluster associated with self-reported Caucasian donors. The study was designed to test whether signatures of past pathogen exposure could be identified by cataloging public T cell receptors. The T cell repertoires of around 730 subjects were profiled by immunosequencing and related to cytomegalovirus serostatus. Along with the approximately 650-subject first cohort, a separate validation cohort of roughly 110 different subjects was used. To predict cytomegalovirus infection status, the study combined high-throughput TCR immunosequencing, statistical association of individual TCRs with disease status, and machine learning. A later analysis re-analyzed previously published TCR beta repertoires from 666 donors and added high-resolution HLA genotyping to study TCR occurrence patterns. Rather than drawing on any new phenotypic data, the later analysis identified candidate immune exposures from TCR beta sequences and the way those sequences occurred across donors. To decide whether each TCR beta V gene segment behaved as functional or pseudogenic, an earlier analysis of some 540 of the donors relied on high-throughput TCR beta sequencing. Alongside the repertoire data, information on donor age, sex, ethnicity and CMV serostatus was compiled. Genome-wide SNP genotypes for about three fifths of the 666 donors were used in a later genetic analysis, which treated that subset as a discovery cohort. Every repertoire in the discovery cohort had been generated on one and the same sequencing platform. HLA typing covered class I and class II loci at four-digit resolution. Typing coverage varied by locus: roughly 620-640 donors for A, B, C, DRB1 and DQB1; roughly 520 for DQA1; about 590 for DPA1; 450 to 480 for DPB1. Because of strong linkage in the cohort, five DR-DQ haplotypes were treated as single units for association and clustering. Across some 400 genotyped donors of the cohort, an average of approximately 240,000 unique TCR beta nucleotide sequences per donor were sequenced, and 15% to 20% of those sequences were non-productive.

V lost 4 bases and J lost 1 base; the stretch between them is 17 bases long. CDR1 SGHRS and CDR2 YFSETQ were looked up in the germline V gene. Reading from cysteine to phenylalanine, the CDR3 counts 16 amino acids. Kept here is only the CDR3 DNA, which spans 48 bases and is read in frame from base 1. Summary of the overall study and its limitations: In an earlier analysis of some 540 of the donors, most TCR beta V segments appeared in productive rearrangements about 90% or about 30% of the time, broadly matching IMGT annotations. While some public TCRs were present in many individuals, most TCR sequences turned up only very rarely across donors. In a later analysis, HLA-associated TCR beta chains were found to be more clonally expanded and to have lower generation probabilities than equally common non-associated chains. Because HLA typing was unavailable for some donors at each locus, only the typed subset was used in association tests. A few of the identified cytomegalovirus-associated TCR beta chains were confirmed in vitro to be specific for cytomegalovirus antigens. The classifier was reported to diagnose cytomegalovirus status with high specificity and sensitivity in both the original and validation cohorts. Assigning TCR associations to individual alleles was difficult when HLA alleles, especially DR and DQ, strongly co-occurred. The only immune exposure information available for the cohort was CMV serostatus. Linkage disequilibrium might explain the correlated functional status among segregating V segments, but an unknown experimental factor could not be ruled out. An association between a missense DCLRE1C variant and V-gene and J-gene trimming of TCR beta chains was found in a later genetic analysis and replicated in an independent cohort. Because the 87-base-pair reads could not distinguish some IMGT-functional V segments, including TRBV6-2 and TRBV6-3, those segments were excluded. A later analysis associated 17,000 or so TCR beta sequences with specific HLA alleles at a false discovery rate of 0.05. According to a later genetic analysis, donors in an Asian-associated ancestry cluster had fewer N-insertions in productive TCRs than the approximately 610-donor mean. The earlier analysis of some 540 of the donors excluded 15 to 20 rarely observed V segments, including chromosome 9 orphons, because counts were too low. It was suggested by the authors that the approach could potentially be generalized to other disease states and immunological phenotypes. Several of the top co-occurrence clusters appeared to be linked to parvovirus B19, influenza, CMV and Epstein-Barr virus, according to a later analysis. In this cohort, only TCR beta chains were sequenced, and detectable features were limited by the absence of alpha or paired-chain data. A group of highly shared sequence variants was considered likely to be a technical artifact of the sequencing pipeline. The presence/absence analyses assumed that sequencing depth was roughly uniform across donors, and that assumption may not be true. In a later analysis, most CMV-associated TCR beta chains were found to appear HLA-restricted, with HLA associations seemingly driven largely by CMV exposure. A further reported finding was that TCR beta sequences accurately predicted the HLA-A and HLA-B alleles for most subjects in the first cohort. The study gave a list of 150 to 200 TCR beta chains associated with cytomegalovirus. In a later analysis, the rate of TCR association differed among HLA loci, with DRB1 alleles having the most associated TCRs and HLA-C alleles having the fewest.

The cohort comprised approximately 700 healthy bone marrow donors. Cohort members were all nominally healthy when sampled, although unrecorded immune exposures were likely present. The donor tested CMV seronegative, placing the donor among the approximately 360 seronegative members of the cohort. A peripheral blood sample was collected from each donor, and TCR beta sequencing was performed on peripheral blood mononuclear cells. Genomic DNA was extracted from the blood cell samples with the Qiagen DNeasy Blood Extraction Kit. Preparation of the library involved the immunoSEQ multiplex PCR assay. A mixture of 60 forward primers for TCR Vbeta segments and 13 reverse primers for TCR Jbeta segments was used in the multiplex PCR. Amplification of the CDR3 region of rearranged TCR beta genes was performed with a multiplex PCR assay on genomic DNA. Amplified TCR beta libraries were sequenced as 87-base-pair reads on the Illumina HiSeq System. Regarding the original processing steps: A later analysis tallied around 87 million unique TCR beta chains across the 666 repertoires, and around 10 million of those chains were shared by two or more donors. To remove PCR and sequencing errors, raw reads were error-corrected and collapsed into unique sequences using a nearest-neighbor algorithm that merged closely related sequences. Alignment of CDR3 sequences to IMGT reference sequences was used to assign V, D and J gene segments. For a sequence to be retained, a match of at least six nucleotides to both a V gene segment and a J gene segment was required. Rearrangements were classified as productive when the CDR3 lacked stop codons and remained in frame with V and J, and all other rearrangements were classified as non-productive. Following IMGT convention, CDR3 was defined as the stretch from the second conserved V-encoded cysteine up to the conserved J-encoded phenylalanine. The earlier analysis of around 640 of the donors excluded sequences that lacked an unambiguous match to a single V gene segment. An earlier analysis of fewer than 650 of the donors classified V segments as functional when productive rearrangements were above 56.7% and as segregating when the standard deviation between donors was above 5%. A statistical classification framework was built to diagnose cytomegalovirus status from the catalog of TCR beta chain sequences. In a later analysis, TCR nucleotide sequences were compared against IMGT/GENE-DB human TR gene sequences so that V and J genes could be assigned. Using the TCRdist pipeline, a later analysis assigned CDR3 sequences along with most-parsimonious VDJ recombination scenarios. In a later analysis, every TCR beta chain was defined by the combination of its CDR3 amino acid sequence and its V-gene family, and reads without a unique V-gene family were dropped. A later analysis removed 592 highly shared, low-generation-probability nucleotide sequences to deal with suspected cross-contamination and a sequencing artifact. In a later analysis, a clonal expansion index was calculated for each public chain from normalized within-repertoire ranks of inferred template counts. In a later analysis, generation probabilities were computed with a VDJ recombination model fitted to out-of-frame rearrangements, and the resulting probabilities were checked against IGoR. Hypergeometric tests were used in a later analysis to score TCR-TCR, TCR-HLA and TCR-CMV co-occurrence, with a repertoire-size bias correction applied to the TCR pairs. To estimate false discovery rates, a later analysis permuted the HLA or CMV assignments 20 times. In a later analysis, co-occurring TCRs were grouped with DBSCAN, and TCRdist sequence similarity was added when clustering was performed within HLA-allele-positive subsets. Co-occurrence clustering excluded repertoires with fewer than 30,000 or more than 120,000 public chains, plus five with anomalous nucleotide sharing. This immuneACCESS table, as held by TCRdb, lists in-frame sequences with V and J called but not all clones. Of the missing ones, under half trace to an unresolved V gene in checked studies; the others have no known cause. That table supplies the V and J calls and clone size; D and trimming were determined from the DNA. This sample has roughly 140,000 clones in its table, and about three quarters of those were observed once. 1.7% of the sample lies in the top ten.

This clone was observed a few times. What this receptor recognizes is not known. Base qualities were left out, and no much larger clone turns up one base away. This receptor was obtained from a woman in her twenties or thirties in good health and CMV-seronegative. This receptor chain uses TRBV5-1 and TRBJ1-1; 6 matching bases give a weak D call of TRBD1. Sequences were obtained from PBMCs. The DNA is TGCGCCAGCAGCCCCGGGGGGGCAATTGGGAACACTGAAGCTTTCTTT. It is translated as CASSPGGAIGNTEAFF.